This T cell receptor (beta chain) was obtained from a study of T-cell memory formation after mild COVID-19. Turning to the study itself: For the most part, TCR clusters were specific to one donor. Study outcomes and limitations: Cross-reactive memory seemingly joined, as some responding clones were found in pre-infection memory.

This clonotype occurred a few times. Its target is unknown. A 5'RACE reaction primed in the constant segment made cDNA libraries of TCR alpha and TCR beta, and these carried sample barcodes and UMIs. TCRdb recomputed calls from the 5' RACE reads with MiXCR, one row per CDR3 protein. This sample has about 450,000 distinct CDR3 sequences, with under 25% found just once. Sequenced sample: PBMCs or a T cell subset sorted from them (not recorded which). The receptor was isolated from an adult woman who had mild COVID-19 (a few samples of this study predate the infection). Cell type and time point are not known.

The CDR3 bases are TGTGCCAGCAGCGTAAAGACAGGGGGCGCGAACACCGGGGAGCTGTTTTTT. Translating gives CASSVKTGGANTGELFF. The chain recombines TRBV9 with TRBJ2-2; TRBD1 matches 10 bases. The trim removed 1 base at V and 0 bases at J, leaving 3 bases unmatched. Looked up from germline, CDR1 is SGDLS and CDR2 is YYNGEE. The CDR3 is made up of 17 amino acids.